The 22 T cell receptor beta chains listed next were all sequenced from one sample in a study of CD8 T cells in ankylosing spondylitis. General observations from the study: Apparently characteristic of ankylosing spondylitis blood was a TCR beta motif (about 8 highly homologous variants).

TCRdb redid the calling of the 5' RACE reads with MiXCR, one entry per CDR3 protein. The sample has hundreds of thousands of distinct CDR3 sequences, 10% to 15% seen once. The antigens these receptors bind are not known. Sequenced input: blood, either unsorted or a sorted T cell fraction (not recorded which). The source is a male donor with ankylosing spondylitis.

The gene calls are TRBV2 and TRBJ1-5; 8 nucleotides agree with TRBD1. Germline loops: CDR1 SNHLY, CDR2 FYNNEI. The CDR3 spans 13 residues. J lost 7 bases, V lost 11 bases, and 10 bases had no gene match. The CDR3 nucleotides read TGTGCCGGTCGGACAGGGATCGGGCAGCCCCAGCATTTT. As protein: CAGRTGIGQPQHF.

DNA of the CDR3: TGTGCCAGCAGCTTAGAGGGGGACCGCGTGAGAAAGGGAACCCAGTACTTC. Translation: CASSLEGDRVRKGTQYF. The chain couples TRBV7-9 to TRBJ2-5; D might be TRBD1 (6 bases). Germline V gene sequence: CDR1 SEHNR, CDR2 FQNEAQ (reference sequence). The CDR3 loop spans 17 amino acids. The V end was cut by 1 base, the J end by 8 bases, with 23 bases between.

This clonotype was detected many times. This chain links TRBV4-2 with TRBJ2-3; TRBD2 matches at 12 bases. Trimming took 2 bases from V and 4 from J; bases not matched to a gene: 7. This CDR3 is 17 amino acids long. Germline V lookup: CDR1 LGHNA, CDR2 YNFKEQ. DNA of the CDR3: TGTGCCAGCAGCCAAACCCCGACTAGCGGGAGTTCAGATACGCAGTATTTT. Translation gives CASSQTPTSGSSDTQYF.

V and J are TRBV5-4 and TRBJ2-1; 10 positions agree with TRBD1. The V gene end was trimmed by 4 bases and the J gene end by 6 bases; junction bases not matched to a gene: 4. The CDR3 runs to 14 residues. Germline V gives CDR1 SGHNT, CDR2 YYREEE (reference sequence). The CDR3 coding sequence is TGTGCCAGCAGCGGGGGGGACAGGGGCAATGAGCAGTTCTTC. Protein sequence: CASSGGDRGNEQFF.

This chain connects TRBV14 to TRBJ1-4; no clear D gene. Germline V gene lookup returns CDR1 SGHDN and CDR2 FVKESK. V was cut by 4 bases and J by 0 bases, with 15 bases left in between. The CDR3 runs to 17 residues. The CDR3 DNA follows: TGTGCCAGCAGCCGGCCAGATAAGGGTGCAACTAATGAAAAACTGTTTTTT. Protein product: CASSRPDKGATNEKLFF.

This chain connects TRBV20-1 to TRBJ2-7, with 7 bases fitting TRBD2. From germline, CDR1 is DFQATT and CDR2 SNEGSKA (reference sequence). Trimming removed 2 bases from V and 5 bases from J; junction bases left unmatched: 9. CDR3 length: 14 residues. The CDR3: CSARLAGRGNEQYV. CDR3 nucleotide sequence: TGCAGTGCTAGATTAGCGGGCCGGGGGAACGAGCAGTACGTC.

This clonotype was detected many times. This chain links TRBV3-1 with TRBJ2-7, with D uncertain. This CDR3 is 13 amino acids long. Germline CDR1 reads LGHDT; CDR2 reads YNNKEL (reference sequence). V was shortened by 1 base and J by 0 bases, with 4 bases between the two germline ends. This CDR3 reads CASSQGPSYEQYF. The DNA for the CDR3 is TGTGCCAGCAGCCAAGGGCCCTCCTACGAGCAGTACTTC.

At least ten counts were recorded for this clonotype. This chain links TRBV29-1 with TRBJ2-7; D possibly corresponds to TRBD2 (6 bases). Germline V gene sequence: CDR1 SQVTM, CDR2 ANQGSEA. The V and J ends lost 4 bases and 2 bases respectively, with 15 bases between them. The CDR3 covers 14 residues. The CDR3 nucleotides read TGCAGCGTTGCTTGGGGGGACCCCCCCTACGAGCAGTACTTC. Translation: CSVAWGDPPYEQYF.

The chain couples TRBV20-1 to TRBJ2-7; 9 nucleotides match TRBD2. CDR1 DFQATT and CDR2 SNEGSKA come from the germline V gene (reference sequence). The J segment lost 5 bases and the V segment lost 3 bases, leaving 8 bases of the junction unmatched. The CDR3 extends over 14 amino acids. The CDR3 is CSARGREGRNEQYF. CDR3 bases: TGCAGTGCTAGGGGGCGGGAGGGCCGTAACGAGCAGTACTTC.

In this sample, this clonotype turned up a few times. The V and J genes are TRBV7-9 and TRBJ2-5; TRBD1 or TRBD2 may be the D gene (5 bases each). CDR3 length: 14 residues. Germline CDR1 SEHNR, CDR2 FQNEAQ (reference sequence). Trimming cost V 4 bases and J 4 bases, with 13 bases left between them. CDR3 amino acids: CASSSQSGRETQYF. For the CDR3, the DNA is TGTGCCAGCAGCTCCCAGTCAGGGAGAGAGACCCAGTACTTC.

This clonotype has a count of ten or more. This rearrangement joins TRBV7-2 to TRBJ2-3, with 13 bases identical to TRBD2. The V and J ends lost 5 bases and 6 bases, in that order; junction bases with no gene match: 8. The germline gives CDR1 SGHTA, CDR2 FQGNSA. The CDR3 length is 16 residues. CDR3 in amino acids: CASSLGTSGRADTQYF. The CDR3 DNA reads TGTGCCAGCAGCCTCGGCACTAGCGGGAGGGCGGATACGCAGTATTTT.

This clonotype was seen ten or more times. The genes are TRBV9 and TRBJ2-1, with 12 bases identical to TRBD2. CDR1 is SGDLS, CDR2 YYNGEE, per germline. Unmatched junction bases numbered 3, after V lost 4 bases and J lost 4 bases. CDR3 length equals 15 residues. Here the CDR3 reads CASSWTSGAYNEQFF. The CDR3 bases are TGTGCCAGCAGCTGGACTAGCGGGGCTTACAATGAGCAGTTCTTC.

The chain uses TRBV5-1 and TRBJ1-2; tentatively, D is TRBD1 (5 bases). There are 13 residues in the CDR3. Per the germline V gene, CDR1 is SGHRS and CDR2 is YFSETQ. V was shortened by 0 bases and J by 13 bases, with 16 bases between the two germline ends. Here the CDR3 reads CASSLVVTTGLTF. CDR3 DNA sequence: TGCGCCAGCAGCTTGGTTGTCACGACGGGGCTCACCTTC.

The rearrangement joins TRBV2 to TRBJ2-1; D is undetermined. The germline V gene has CDR1 SNHLY and CDR2 FYNNEI. The V gene lost 3 bases and the J gene lost 9 bases, with 6 bases spanning the gap. The CDR3 is made up of 11 amino acids. The CDR3 reads CASSDYFEQFF. For the CDR3, the DNA is TGTGCCAGCAGTGACTATTTTGAGCAGTTCTTC.

The V call is TRBV5-1, the J call TRBJ1-2; D unclear. This CDR3 has 14 residues. Trimming took off 1 base at V and 4 bases at J, with 11 bases between the two ends. Germline V lookup: CDR1 SGHRS, CDR2 YFSETQ. CDR3 sequence reads: CASSLSPEAYGYTF. The CDR3, as DNA: TGCGCCAGCAGCTTGTCCCCAGAGGCCTATGGCTACACCTTC.

The J gene is TRBJ2-7, the V gene TRBV18; D is possibly TRBD1 or TRBD2 (5 bases each). With 6 bases removed from V and 3 bases from J, the gap between germline ends came to 24 bases. The CDR3 contains 17 residues. Per the germline V gene, CDR1 is KGHSH and CDR2 is LQKENI. The CDR3 DNA is TGTGCCAGCTCCTTTCGGGACCCCTCGGATTTCAACTACGAGCAGTACGTC. Protein product: CASSFRDPSDFNYEQYV.

The chain employs TRBV20-1 and TRBJ2-3; 8 bases align to TRBD2. Germline CDR1 and CDR2: DFQATT and SNEGSKA (reference sequence). V dropped 0 bases and J dropped 2; count of bases not matched to a gene: 7. The CDR3 consists of 16 residues. The CDR3 region has the DNA TGCAGTGCTAGAGACCCAGCTAGCGGGTACACAGATACGCAGTATTTT. Its translation is CSARDPASGYTDTQYF.

This clonotype was counted only a few times. V and J are TRBV20-1 and TRBJ1-3, with a possible D match to TRBD1 (6 bases). Germline CDR1 and CDR2: DFQATT and SNEGSKA (reference sequence). The CDR3 contains 15 residues. The germline V and J ends were trimmed by 5 bases and 2 bases, with 16 bases remaining between them. CDR3 protein: CSAPRPGEAGNTIYF. In DNA, the CDR3 is TGCAGTGCTCCCCGGCCAGGGGAGGCTGGAAACACCATATATTTT.

Ten or more counts support this clonotype. This chain connects TRBV20-1 to TRBJ2-3; no clear D gene. This CDR3 has 13 residues. Trimming stripped 6 bases from V and 1 base from J, with 11 bases between. Germline lookup yields CDR1 DFQATT and CDR2 SNEGSKA (reference sequence). The CDR3 DNA sequence: TGCAGTGCCCATTATGATGGCACAGATACGCAGTATTTT. Translating it yields CSAHYDGTDTQYF.

The chain carries TRBV3-1 and TRBJ1-5, with TRBD1 identical over 7 bases. V lost 5 bases and J lost 6; bases outside the gene matches: 7. Germline V gene sequence: CDR1 LGHDT, CDR2 YNNKEL (reference sequence). This CDR3 is built from 14 residues. The CDR3 nucleotides read TGTGCCAGCAGCGGGGGACAGAGAAGTCAGCCCCAGCATTTT. It is translated as CASSGGQRSQPQHF.

The genes are TRBV7-2 and TRBJ1-2; possible D gene TRBD1, 5 bases. Trimming stripped 4 bases from V and 6 bases from J, with 15 bases between. The CDR3 is 14 residues long. CDR1 is SGHTA and CDR2 is FQGNSA in the germline V gene. The CDR3 reads CASSWGPPPDGYTF. The CDR3 nucleotides read TGTGCCAGCAGCTGGGGCCCTCCACCGGATGGCTACACCTTC.

This clonotype was seen a few times. CDR3 region: CASSLVAGGLNEQFF. CDR3 nucleotides: TGCGCCAGCAGCTTGGTAGCGGGAGGACTAAATGAGCAGTTCTTC. The rearrangement joins TRBV5-1 to TRBJ2-1, with 10 bases lining up with TRBD2. The CDR3 consists of 15 residues. The V segment lost 0 bases and the J segment 7 bases; nucleotides outside the gene matches: 4. Germline lookup yields CDR1 SGHRS and CDR2 YFSETQ.